This TCR beta chain derives from a study of shared clonotypes between healthy human individuals. General study results and limits: With several donors compared, 4.5% to 6.5% of naive CD4 clonotypes were shared. It was the few donors that limited the genetic and exposure-history diversity represented.

The CDR3 is 14 amino acids. Looked up from germline, CDR1 is SEHNR and CDR2 is FQNEAQ (reference sequence). The trim removed 2 bases at V and 2 bases at J, leaving 1 base unmatched. Points on this clone: Its antigen is unknown.

Some clones are missing from TCRdb's copy, which holds only in-frame ones; the method was immunoSEQ multiplex PCR. The table has 2 million to 2.5 million clones, roughly 94% seen once. Sequenced input: naive CD4+ T cells sorted from blood. Subset indicated: CD45RA+ positively selected. The chain links TRBV7-9 to TRBJ1-2; 8 positions agree with TRBD1. This TCR came from a young man in good health. Written as DNA, the CDR3 is TGTGCCAGCAGCTTACGGGACAGGAACTATGGCTACACCTTC. It specifies CASSLRDRNYGYTF.